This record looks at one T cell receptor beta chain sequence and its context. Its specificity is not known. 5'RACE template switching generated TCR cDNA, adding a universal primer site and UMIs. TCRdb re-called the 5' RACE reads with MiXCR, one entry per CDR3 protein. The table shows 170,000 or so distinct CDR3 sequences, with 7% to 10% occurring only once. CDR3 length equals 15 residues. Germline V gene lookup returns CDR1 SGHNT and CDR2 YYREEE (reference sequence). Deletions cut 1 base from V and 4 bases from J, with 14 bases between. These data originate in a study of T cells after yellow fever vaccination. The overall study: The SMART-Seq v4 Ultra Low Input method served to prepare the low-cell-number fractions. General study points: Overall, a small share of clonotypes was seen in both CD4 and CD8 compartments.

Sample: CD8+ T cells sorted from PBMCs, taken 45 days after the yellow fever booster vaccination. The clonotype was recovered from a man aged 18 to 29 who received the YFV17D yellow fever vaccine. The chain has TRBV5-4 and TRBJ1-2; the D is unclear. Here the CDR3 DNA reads TGTGCCAGCAGCTTGCGCGGGGATGGGAGCTATGGCTACACCTTC. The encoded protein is CASSLRGDGSYGYTF. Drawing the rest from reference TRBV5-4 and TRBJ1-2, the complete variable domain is ETGVTQSPTHLIKTRGQQVTLRCSSQSGHNTVSWYQQALGQGPQFIFQYYREEENGRGNFPPRFSGLQFPNYSSELNVNALELDDSALYLCASSLRGDGSYGYTFGSGTRLTVV.